A single sample is the source of the 13 T cell receptor beta chains below, sequenced in a study of shared clonotypes between healthy human individuals. Using immunoSEQ multiplex PCR, the repertoire was profiled, and TCRdb retains in-frame clones only, with some absent. The table includes approximately 1.1 million clones, approximately 78% detected once. Material for sequencing was memory CD4+ T cells from PBMCs. Indicated subset: CD45RA-negative fraction. The source is a man between 18 and 29 years old in good health. Some clones in this sample may be carry-over from other donors' samples.

The chain links TRBV5-4 to TRBJ2-2; 12 nucleotides line up with TRBD2. The V segment lost 4 bases and the J segment 4 bases; nucleotides outside the gene matches: 11. CDR1 is SGHNT and CDR2 is YYREEE in the germline V gene (reference sequence). The CDR3 totals 18 residues. CDR3 bases: TGTGCCAGCAGCCGAGGACTAGCGGGGACAGAACGCACCGGGGAGCTGTTTTTT. It encodes CASSRGLAGTERTGELFF. The full variable domain, in which reference TRBV5-4 and TRBJ2-2 provide the parts outside the CDR3, is ETGVTQSPTHLIKTRGQQVTLRCSSQSGHNTVSWYQQALGQGPQFIFQYYREEENGRGNFPPRFSGLQFPNYSSELNVNALELDDSALYLCASSRGLAGTERTGELFFGEGSRLTVL.

There are a few counts of this clone. V is TRBV6-5 and J is TRBJ2-5; possibly TRBD2 for D (6 bases). Germline V gene lookup returns CDR1 MNHEY and CDR2 SVGAGI. The CDR3 spans 14 residues. V dropped 6 bases and J dropped 9 bases, with 20 bases sitting between them. The CDR3 bases are TGTGCCAGCAGGCCGTCCGGGACTTGGGGGGCCCAGTACTTC. Translating it yields CASRPSGTWGAQYF.

V and J are TRBV27 and TRBJ2-5; D uncertain. Between the trimmed V and J ends, which lost 6 bases and 2 bases, there was a span of 4 bases. CDR3 size: 11 residues. CDR1 is MNHEY and CDR2 is SMNVEV in the germline V gene (reference sequence). This chain's CDR3 is CASRGQETQYF. The CDR3 region has the DNA TGTGCCAGCAGGGGACAAGAGACCCAGTACTTC.

This clone was counted once. The V call is TRBV10-2, the J call TRBJ1-5; TRBD1 is a possible D gene (6 bases). This CDR3 is built from 13 residues. Trimming took 5 bases from V and 7 from J, leaving 12 bases between them. Germline V lookup: CDR1 WSHSY, CDR2 SAAADI. The CDR3 loop is CASSYRAAQPQHF. The CDR3 DNA sequence: TGCGCCAGCAGTTACAGGGCTGCACAGCCCCAGCATTTT.

CDR3 protein: CASSQEFVKGGTGELFF. As DNA, the CDR3 is TGCGCCAGCAGCCAAGAATTCGTCAAGGGGGGAACCGGGGAGCTGTTTTTT. The rearrangement links TRBV4-3 to TRBJ2-2; possibly TRBD1 or TRBD2 for D (6 bases each). V shed 0 bases and J shed 5 bases, with 16 bases lying between them. Germline-derived CDR1 and CDR2 are LGHNA and YSLEER. The CDR3 totals 17 residues.

The chain combines TRBV6-6 with TRBJ2-6; D is unresolved. The germline V gene has CDR1 MNHNY and CDR2 SVGAGI (reference sequence). This CDR3 region has 16 residues. Trimming pared 5 bases from V and 0 bases from J, leaving 11 bases between. CDR3 DNA: TGTGCCAGCAGTCCCTCGGTCAGCTCTGGGGCCAACGTCCTGACTTTC. This encodes CASSPSVSSGANVLTF.

V gene TRBV5-1 combines with J gene TRBJ2-3, with 10 positions matching TRBD2. The CDR3 is made up of 16 amino acids. In germline, CDR1 is SGHRS, CDR2 YFSETQ. With V trimmed by 4 bases and J by 4 bases, 9 bases remained unmatched. The DNA for the CDR3 is TGCGCCAGCAGCCCCGGGGTAGCGGGAGGATCAGATACGCAGTATTTT. Protein product: CASSPGVAGGSDTQYF.

The CDR3: CASALRTPSYEQYF. The CDR3 region has the DNA TGTGCCAGCGCCTTAAGAACCCCTAGCTACGAGCAGTACTTC. The rearrangement links TRBV2 to TRBJ2-7; D uncertain. The V end lost 8 bases, the J end lost 3 bases, and 17 bases lay between the germline ends. Germline assignment: CDR1 SNHLY and CDR2 FYNNEI. CDR3 length: 14 amino acids.

CDR3 residues: CASSTPGGGDRNEQFF. The DNA of the CDR3 is TGTGCCAGTAGTACCCCGGGGGGGGGAGATCGTAATGAGCAGTTCTTC. This chain connects TRBV19 to TRBJ2-1, with TRBD2 matching 8 bases. Germline CDR1 is LNHDA and CDR2 is SQIVND (reference sequence). CDR3 length: 16 amino acids. The V and J ends lost 4 bases and 7 bases, in that order; junction bases with no gene match: 12.

The genes are TRBV27 and TRBJ2-7, with 10 bases lining up with TRBD1. V lost 5 bases and J lost 5; bases outside the gene matches: 9. The CDR3 has 15 residues. Germline CDR1 is MNHEY and CDR2 is SMNVEV (reference sequence). CDR3 sequence reads: CASSPLGQGRNEQYF. CDR3 coding DNA: TGTGCCAGCAGTCCCCTGGGACAGGGGAGGAACGAGCAGTACTTC.

This clone was counted once. The chain has TRBV9 and TRBJ2-3; D is perhaps TRBD1 or TRBD2 (5 bases each). Germline CDR1 and CDR2: SGDLS and YYNGEE. CDR3 size: 16 residues. The V gene lost 3 bases and the J gene lost 2 bases, with 16 bases spanning the gap. In DNA, the CDR3 is TGTGCCAGCAGCGATTCGGACACTAGGATCACAGATACGCAGTATTTT. Protein sequence: CASSDSDTRITDTQYF.

The V and J genes are TRBV6-1 and TRBJ2-3; 10 nucleotides line up with TRBD1. Germline trimming cut 4 bases from V and 9 bases from J; bases unmatched to any gene: 7. Germline CDR1 and CDR2: MNHNS and SASEGT. The CDR3 sequence is 14 residues long. The CDR3 nucleotides are TGTGCCAGCAGTGCCCAGGGGACAGGGGTGACGCAGTATTTT. Translating gives CASSAQGTGVTQYF.

Remarks on this clone: Other DNA sequences in this sample translate to the same CDR3. The chain employs TRBV18 and TRBJ2-1, with 11 bases identical to TRBD2. Germline V lookup: CDR1 KGHSH, CDR2 LQKENI. This CDR3 region has 14 residues. J gave up 8 bases and V 3 bases, and 3 bases lay outside the gene matches. The CDR3: CASSPGLAVDEQFF. The CDR3 DNA reads TGTGCCAGCTCACCGGGACTAGCGGTGGATGAGCAGTTCTTC.